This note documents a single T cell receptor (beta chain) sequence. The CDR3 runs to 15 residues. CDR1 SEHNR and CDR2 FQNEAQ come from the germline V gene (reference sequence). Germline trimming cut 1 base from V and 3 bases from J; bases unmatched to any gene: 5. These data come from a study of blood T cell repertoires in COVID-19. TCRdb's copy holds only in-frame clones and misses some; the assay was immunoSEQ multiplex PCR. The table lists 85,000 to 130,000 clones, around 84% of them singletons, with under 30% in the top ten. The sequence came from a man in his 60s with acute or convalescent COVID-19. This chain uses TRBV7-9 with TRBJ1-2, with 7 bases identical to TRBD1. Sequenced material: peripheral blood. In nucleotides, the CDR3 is TGTGCCAGCAGCTTAGGACAGGGTATGGACTATGGCTACACCTTC. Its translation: CASSLGQGMDYGYTF.